These 22 T cell receptor beta chains share one sample of origin, sequenced in a study of blood T cells in healthy people across ages. Next came a second PCR, run for roughly 7 to 12 cycles, which used a sample-barcoded 5' primer along with a J-beta primer mix. TCRdb reprocessed the 5' RACE reads with MiXCR, giving one entry per CDR3 protein. The sample holds about 780,000 distinct CDR3 sequences, 60% to 80% seen once. Sequenced material: blood. Every receptor here comes from a man aged 25-45 years in good health.

This clonotype was seen ten or more times. The chain carries TRBV29-1 and TRBJ2-7; D is undetermined. The V gene's germline CDR1 is SQVTM and CDR2 ANQGSEA. CDR3 length: 11 amino acids. V was pared by 2 bases and J by 6 bases, with 8 bases between. The DNA for the CDR3 is TGCAGCGTTGAATGGTTACTCGAGCAGTACTTC. Protein: CSVEWLLEQYF.

CDR3 sequence: CASITTGTGPTNEQFF. Here the CDR3 DNA reads TGTGCCAGCATCACGACCGGGACAGGGCCGACTAATGAGCAGTTCTTC. This chain uses TRBV7-2 with TRBJ2-1; 9 bases line up with TRBD1. This CDR3 is built from 16 residues. The germline V gene has CDR1 SGHTA and CDR2 FQGNSA. J was trimmed by 7 bases and V by 7 bases; bases with no gene match: 14.

The rearrangement links TRBV7-9 to TRBJ2-3; D is perhaps TRBD2 (5 bases). The germline V gene has CDR1 SEHNR and CDR2 FQNEAQ (reference sequence). Between the trimmed V and J ends, which lost 4 bases and 5 bases, there was a span of 19 bases. This CDR3 comprises 16 residues. The CDR3 is CASSSRGSPSGDTQYF. DNA of the CDR3: TGTGCCAGCAGCTCACGAGGGTCCCCCTCCGGAGATACGCAGTATTTT.

The chain carries TRBV29-1 and TRBJ2-7, with TRBD1 as a possible D gene (6 bases). This CDR3 has 13 amino acids. Trimming shortened V by 5 bases and J by 3 bases, and 14 bases separated the two germline ends. Germline V gene sequence: CDR1 SQVTM, CDR2 ANQGSEA. DNA for the CDR3: TGCAGCGTTCTGCGAGAGGGGGTCTACGAGCAGTACTTC. Translation gives CSVLREGVYEQYF.

This chain joins TRBV4-3 and TRBJ1-2, with D maybe TRBD1 (5 bases). V lost 0 bases and J 3 bases, leaving 8 bases between the germline ends. Germline V CDR1 and CDR2: LGHNA, YSLEER. The CDR3 has 14 residues. In nucleotides, the CDR3 is TGCGCCAGCAGCCAAGAAGGACACCACTATGGCTACACCTTC. Its translation is CASSQEGHHYGYTF.

The chain has TRBV9 and TRBJ2-5; no clear D gene. Germline lookup yields CDR1 SGDLS and CDR2 YYNGEE. The ends were cut back, 0 bases at V and 2 bases at J, with 5 bases in the middle. The length of the CDR3 is 13 residues. CDR3 residues: CASSVDTQETQYF. DNA for the CDR3: TGTGCCAGCAGCGTAGACACTCAAGAGACCCAGTACTTC.

In this sample, this clonotype turned up once. The chain has TRBV7-9 and TRBJ2-5; 9 positions agree with TRBD1. The V gene's germline CDR1 is SEHNR and CDR2 FQNEAQ (reference sequence). J gave up 3 bases and V 6 bases, and 8 bases lay outside the gene matches. This CDR3 region has 15 residues. The CDR3 coding sequence is TGTGCCAGCAGTGATACCGGGACAGGGAAAGAGACCCAGTACTTC. Protein: CASSDTGTGKETQYF.

This clonotype was found a few times. The chain combines TRBV29-1 with TRBJ2-3, with 9 bases identical to TRBD2. The V segment lost 1 base and the J segment 6 bases; nucleotides outside the gene matches: 5. The CDR3 extends over 14 amino acids. Germline assignment: CDR1 SQVTM and CDR2 ANQGSEA. In DNA form, the CDR3 reads TGCAGCGTTGAAGGTGCGGGGGGGATTGATACGCAGTATTTT. It is translated as CSVEGAGGIDTQYF.

The chain uses TRBV20-1 and TRBJ2-1, with 7 bases fitting TRBD2. Germline V gene data show CDR1 as DFQATT and CDR2 as SNEGSKA (reference sequence). The CDR3 is 14 residues long. J lost 0 bases, V lost 5 bases, and 4 bases had no gene match. This chain's CDR3 is CSAPSGASYNEQFF. In DNA, the CDR3 is TGCAGTGCTCCGAGCGGGGCCTCCTACAATGAGCAGTTCTTC.

The chain combines TRBV4-2 with TRBJ1-4; D possibly corresponds to TRBD1 (6 bases). Germline V gene data show CDR1 as LGHNA and CDR2 as YNFKEQ. This CDR3 is built from 15 residues. V shed 1 base and J shed 7 bases, with 13 bases lying between them. The DNA of the CDR3 is TGTGCCAGCAGCCAAGGGGCGGGGGGCGGTGAAAAACTGTTTTTT. Amino acid sequence: CASSQGAGGGEKLFF.

The chain is built from TRBV15 and TRBJ2-5; D is uncertain. V lost 1 base to trimming and J lost 4 bases, with 7 bases between them. CDR3 length: 13 residues. Germline CDR1 reads LNHNV; CDR2 reads YYDKDF (reference sequence). The CDR3 nucleotides read TGTGCCACCAGCAGAGGATGGGTAGAGACCCAGTACTTC. This translates into CATSRGWVETQYF.

This sequence joins TRBV28 and TRBJ1-2; 12 bases line up with TRBD1. CDR3 length equals 16 residues. Trimming at V came to 4 bases and at J to 8 bases, leaving 11 bases not matched to a gene. Germline V gives CDR1 MDHEN, CDR2 SYDVKM. CDR3 sequence (DNA): TGTGCCAGCAGTTCTCCGGGACAGGGGGCGGCGGGGGGCTACACCTTC. Protein: CASSSPGQGAAGGYTF.

The chain is built from TRBV7-8 and TRBJ2-1; weak D call: TRBD1 (5 bases). Per the germline V gene, CDR1 is SGHVS and CDR2 is FQNEAQ. The CDR3 is 16 residues long. The germline V and J ends were trimmed by 1 base and 6 bases, with 16 bases remaining between them. The CDR3 region has the DNA TGTGCCAGCAGCTTAGGTTTAGGTCGCAGGGTCAATGAGCAGTTCTTC. It encodes CASSLGLGRRVNEQFF.

The chain employs TRBV20-1 and TRBJ2-7; 9 nucleotides match TRBD2. CDR1 and CDR2 from the germline V gene are DFQATT and SNEGSKA (reference sequence). Unmatched junction bases numbered 12, after V lost 1 base and J lost 2 bases. The CDR3 is 17 amino acids. The CDR3 is CSARGLAGAPAPYEQYF. For the CDR3, the DNA is TGCAGTGCTAGAGGGTTAGCGGGGGCTCCAGCCCCCTACGAGCAGTACTTC.

J is TRBJ2-4 and V is TRBV4-3, with 11 bases aligning to TRBD2. The DNA end is more similar to TRBJ2-7, so the J call may be wrong. The CDR3 is 16 amino acids. Germline assignment: CDR1 LGHNA and CDR2 YSLEER. CDR3 DNA: TGCGCCAGCAGCCCAACTCCGGGACTAGCGGTCGACGAGCAGTACTTC. Translating gives CASSPTPGLAVDEQYF.

The J gene is TRBJ2-3, the V gene TRBV7-9; D is unresolved. The CDR3 loop spans 14 amino acids. Germline assignment: CDR1 SEHNR and CDR2 FQNEAQ (reference sequence). Deletions cut 5 bases from V and 3 bases from J, with 12 bases between. As DNA, the CDR3 is TGTGCCAGCAGCCTAAGATTCAAGACAGATACGCAGTATTTT. It is translated as CASSLRFKTDTQYF.

This clonotype has just a few counts. The chain carries TRBV10-3 and TRBJ2-1; 8 nucleotides line up with TRBD1. The length of the CDR3 is 17 residues. Germline assignment: CDR1 ENHRY and CDR2 SYGVKD. Unmatched junction bases numbered 5, after V lost 0 bases and J lost 1 base. In DNA form, the CDR3 reads TGTGCCATCAGTGAGTCGAAGACAGGGGAATCCTACAATGAGCAGTTCTTC. Protein sequence: CAISESKTGESYNEQFF.

The J gene is TRBJ2-7, the V gene TRBV12-3 or TRBV12-4; 7 nucleotides align to TRBD2. The J call may be faulty, since TRBJ2-5 better matches the DNA end. This CDR3 has 13 amino acids. This chain's CDR3 is CASGAWEGETQYF. The CDR3 nucleotides are TGTGCCAGCGGCGCGTGGGAGGGAGAGACCCAGTACTTC.

The CDR3 spells CASSQERAGGPEQYF. CDR3 nucleotide sequence: TGTGCCAGCAGCCAAGAAAGAGCGGGGGGGCCGGAGCAGTACTTC. The chain employs TRBV4-2 and TRBJ2-7; TRBD2 aligns across 10 bases. The ends lost 0 bases at V and 7 bases at J; junction bases unmatched: 6. Germline loops: CDR1 LGHNA, CDR2 YNFKEQ. The CDR3 runs 15 residues.

The J gene is TRBJ2-5, the V gene TRBV7-9, with 7 bases matching TRBD2. J gave up 4 bases and V 4 bases, and 3 bases lay outside the gene matches. CDR1 is SEHNR and CDR2 is FQNEAQ in the germline V gene (reference sequence). The CDR3 loop spans 13 amino acids. CDR3 nucleotides: TGTGCCAGCAGCTGGACTAGTCTAGAGACCCAGTACTTC. This translates into CASSWTSLETQYF.

The CDR3 bases are TGTGCCAGCAGCCAAGGGGGAGGAGGTACGCAGTATTTT. Protein product: CASSQGGGGTQYF. The chain carries TRBV14 and TRBJ2-3; possibly TRBD2 for D (6 bases). Trimming shortened V by 1 base and J by 8 bases, and 10 bases separated the two germline ends. From germline, CDR1 is SGHDN and CDR2 FVKESK. CDR3 length equals 13 residues. The variable domain in full, completed from reference TRBV14 and TRBJ2-3, reads EAGVTQFPSHSVIEKGQTVTLRCDPISGHDNLYWYRRVMGKEIKFLLHFVKESKQDESGMPNNRFLAERTGGTYSTLKVQPAELEDSGVYFCASSQGGGGTQYFGPGTRLTVL.

V usage is TRBV15 and J usage is TRBJ1-4, with 8 nucleotides matching TRBD1. V lost 5 bases, J lost 4 bases, and 12 bases stayed unmatched. The CDR3 totals 17 residues. The germline V gene encodes CDR1 LNHNV and CDR2 YYDKDF (reference sequence). The CDR3 DNA follows: TGTGCCACCAGCGAGGCGTCAGGGGGCCCTCTTAATGAAAAACTGTTTTTT. Translation: CATSEASGGPLNEKLFF.